These 29 T cell receptor beta chains were sequenced from one sample in a study of PD-1 blockade in classical Hodgkin lymphoma. Documented time point: cycle 4 day 1 (C4D1), after more than 5 weeks of nivolumab. Relapse after autologous stem cell transplantation occurred in every patient, and brentuximab vedotin exposure varied. Clones were read by immunoSEQ multiplex PCR, and TCRdb kept only the in-frame ones, dropping some. The sample records approximately 38,000 clones, more than 60% being singletons. The specimen was peripheral blood mononuclear cells (PBMCs), collected before the fourth cycle of nivolumab. The receptors here all came from a human donor with classical Hodgkin lymphoma.

The chain uses TRBV28 and TRBJ2-2; 9 nucleotides line up with TRBD2. J gave up 5 bases and V 3 bases, and 7 bases lay outside the gene matches. CDR1 is MDHEN and CDR2 is SYDVKM in the germline V gene. The CDR3 is 16 amino acids. The chain's CDR3 is CASSFLRGGRTGELFF. As DNA, the CDR3 is TGTGCCAGCAGTTTCTTGCGGGGGGGCCGAACCGGGGAGCTGTTTTTT.

The V and J genes are TRBV6-6 and TRBJ1-5, with a possible D match to TRBD1 (6 bases). This CDR3 contains 14 residues. Germline CDR1 and CDR2: MNHNY and SVGAGI (reference sequence). The ends were cut back, 6 bases at V and 4 bases at J, with 13 bases in the middle. CDR3 nucleotide sequence: TGTGCCAGCAGCCTAGGACAGCCGAATCAGCCCCAGCATTTT. Its translation: CASSLGQPNQPQHF.

This clone turned up a few times. The gene calls are TRBV21-1 and TRBJ2-3; TRBD2 was called by the table and not checked on the DNA. TRBV21-1 is a pseudogene segment. The CDR3 contains 17 residues. CDR3 region: CASSKAARGGGTDTQYF. The CDR3 DNA reads TGTGCCAGCAGCAAAGCGGCGCGGGGGGGCGGCACAGATACGCAGTATTTT.

The chain carries TRBV6-1 and TRBJ1-2; 9 bases align to TRBD1. With V trimmed by 2 bases and J by 8 bases, 15 bases remained unmatched. CDR1 is MNHNS and CDR2 is SASEGT in the germline V gene. The CDR3 sequence is 17 residues long. The CDR3, as DNA: TGTGCCAGCAGTGAAAGTCTAGGTGGGACAGGGTATAGCGGCTACACCTTC. Translated, it gives CASSESLGGTGYSGYTF.

The chain couples TRBV2 to TRBJ2-5; no clear D gene. The CDR3 covers 14 residues. Germline CDR1 reads SNHLY; CDR2 reads FYNNEI. Trimming shortened V by 6 bases and J by 1 base, and 12 bases separated the two germline ends. CDR3 nucleotides: TGTGCCAGCAGGGCAGACACTTCCCAAGAGACCCAGTACTTC. As protein: CASRADTSQETQYF.

The chain links TRBV11-3 to TRBJ2-1; D remains ambiguous. Per the germline V gene, CDR1 is SGHNT and CDR2 is YENEEA. The CDR3 extends over 14 amino acids. V lost 0 bases and J 6 bases, leaving 9 bases between the germline ends. The CDR3 reads CASSLDGRSNEQFF. CDR3 coding DNA: TGTGCCAGCAGCTTAGATGGCAGGTCCAATGAGCAGTTCTTC.

A single count supports this clone. This chain uses TRBV11-1 with TRBJ2-7, with D possibly TRBD1 on 6 matching bases. Germline V gives CDR1 SGHAT, CDR2 FQDESV (reference sequence). Trimming stripped 4 bases from V and 5 bases from J, with 12 bases between. The CDR3 spans 13 residues. The CDR3 region has the DNA TGTGCCAGCAGCTACGACAGGTCAAACGAGCAGTACTTC. Its protein is CASSYDRSNEQYF.

This chain links TRBV5-5 with TRBJ2-5; 9 nucleotides match TRBD1. In germline, CDR1 is SGHKS, CDR2 YYEKEE (reference sequence). This CDR3 contains 16 residues. The V segment lost 4 bases and the J segment 0 bases; nucleotides outside the gene matches: 7. The CDR3 loop is CASSKGQGTYQETQYF. The CDR3 DNA sequence: TGTGCCAGCAGCAAGGGACAGGGAACGTACCAAGAGACCCAGTACTTC.

This clone has a single count. The chain carries TRBV28 and TRBJ1-5; D gene uncertain. Trimming pared 2 bases from V and 5 bases from J, leaving 16 bases between. In germline, CDR1 is MDHEN, CDR2 SYDVKM. The length of the CDR3 is 16 residues. In DNA form, the CDR3 reads TGTGCCAGCAGTTTAGCCGGTACAACCCCCGATCAGCCCCAGCATTTT. Its translation is CASSLAGTTPDQPQHF.

CDR3 protein: CAWSEVPYEQYF. The CDR3 coding sequence is TGTGCCTGGAGTGAAGTTCCTTACGAGCAGTACTTC. V is TRBV30 and J is TRBJ2-7; D not certain. Germline V gene data show CDR1 as GTSNPN and CDR2 as SVGIG (reference sequence). The CDR3 sequence is 12 residues long. The V gene lost 1 base and the J gene lost 4 bases, with 8 bases spanning the gap.

CDR3 sequence: CASSSEGHNYGYTF. In nucleotides, the CDR3 is TGTGCCAGCAGCTCAGAAGGGCATAACTATGGCTACACCTTC. The genes are TRBV9 and TRBJ1-2, with D unclear. Trimming took 4 bases from V and 1 from J, leaving 11 bases between them. This CDR3 spans 14 amino acids. CDR1 and CDR2 from the germline V gene are SGDLS and YYNGEE.

This clone was counted only a few times. The chain is built from TRBV7-9 and TRBJ2-5; 7 bases agree with TRBD2. Germline loops: CDR1 SEHNR, CDR2 FQNEAQ (reference sequence). V lost 1 base, J lost 5 bases, and 4 bases stayed unmatched. The CDR3 totals 14 residues. CDR3: CASSLVLAGETQYF. The CDR3 DNA is TGTGCCAGCAGCTTAGTTTTAGCGGGTGAGACCCAGTACTTC.

This clone was found a few times. V gene TRBV19 combines with J gene TRBJ1-2; 8 bases fit TRBD1. CDR3 length equals 16 residues. Germline CDR1 is LNHDA and CDR2 is SQIVND (reference sequence). Trimming took 5 bases from V and 4 from J; bases not matched to a gene: 12. CDR3 amino acids: CASSVRTGLTTYGYTF. Here the CDR3 DNA reads TGTGCCAGTAGTGTGCGGACAGGGCTAACTACCTATGGCTACACCTTC.

The V and J genes are TRBV10-3 and TRBJ1-2; tentative D call: TRBD1 (5 bases). V lost 9 bases, J lost 1 base, and 15 bases lay in between. Per the germline V gene, CDR1 is ENHRY and CDR2 is SYGVKD. This CDR3 is 14 amino acids long. In nucleotides, the CDR3 is TGTGCCATAGGGACGGCTACAGATAACTATGGCTACACCTTC. This gives the protein CAIGTATDNYGYTF.

The DNA for the CDR3 is TGTGCCAGCAGCCAACGATCCGGGACAGTAAGCAATCAGCCCCAGCATTTT. This codes for CASSQRSGTVSNQPQHF. V gene TRBV16 combines with J gene TRBJ1-5; 7 bases align to TRBD1. The CDR3 extends over 17 amino acids. Trimming removed 2 bases from V and 1 base from J; junction bases left unmatched: 8. Germline loops: CDR1 KGHSY, CDR2 FQNENV.

This clone occurred once. The chain couples TRBV6-6 to TRBJ2-5; 7 nucleotides line up with TRBD1. Germline CDR1 and CDR2: MNHNY and SVGAGI (reference sequence). The V gene end was trimmed by 5 bases and the J gene end by 2 bases; junction bases not matched to a gene: 8. The length of the CDR3 is 15 residues. The CDR3 here is CASSDRDSTQETQYF. CDR3 nucleotide sequence: TGTGCCAGCAGTGACCGGGACAGCACTCAAGAGACCCAGTACTTC.

This clone turned up a few times. V is TRBV6-5 and J is TRBJ1-6, with TRBD1 matching over 8 bases. V was clipped by 0 bases and J by 9 bases; unmatched bases: 4. The CDR3 contains 15 residues. CDR1 and CDR2 from the germline V gene are MNHEY and SVGAGI. The CDR3 bases are TGTGCCAGCAGTTACTCGGACAGGGTTGGTTCACCCCTCCACTTT. Its protein product is CASSYSDRVGSPLHF.

The chain uses TRBV7-6 and TRBJ2-1; maybe TRBD1 (5 bases). V was clipped by 0 bases and J by 6 bases, with 9 bases between them. Germline lookup yields CDR1 SGHVS and CDR2 FNYEAQ. This CDR3 comprises 14 residues. The CDR3 sequence is CASSLAGQINEQFF. For the CDR3, the DNA is TGTGCCAGCAGCTTAGCGGGGCAGATCAATGAGCAGTTCTTC.

The CDR3 DNA sequence: TGTGCCAGCAGTTACACCAATCAGCCCCAGCATTTT. This translates into CASSYTNQPQHF. The chain couples TRBV6-6 to TRBJ1-5; no firm D call. Germline V CDR1 and CDR2: MNHNY, SVGAGI (reference sequence). The CDR3 totals 12 residues. The V end lost 2 bases, the J end lost 3 bases, and 2 bases lay between the germline ends.

The chain recombines TRBV4-1 with TRBJ1-2; D is undetermined. The CDR3 totals 15 residues. Per germline, CDR1 MGHRA and CDR2 YSYEKL. V lost 4 bases and J lost 7, with 19 bases in between. The CDR3 DNA reads as TGCGCCAGCAGCCCGTCCGGCTTCGGGGTGAGTGGCTACACCTTC. Residues: CASSPSGFGVSGYTF.

The chain combines TRBV5-1 with TRBJ1-6; D possibly corresponds to TRBD1 (6 bases). The CDR3 is 13 amino acids. V was shortened by 8 bases and J by 7 bases, with 13 bases between the two germline ends. The germline CDR1 and CDR2 sequences are SGHRS and YFSETQ. CDR3 nucleotide sequence: TGCGCCAGTAACAGGGACTCGAATTCACCCCTCCACTTT. Translated: CASNRDSNSPLHF.

This clone occurred a few times. This chain links TRBV9 with TRBJ2-5, with D perhaps TRBD2 (5 bases). The CDR3 covers 15 residues. The V gene's germline CDR1 is SGDLS and CDR2 YYNGEE. Trimming cost V 0 bases and J 1 base, with 10 bases left between them. CDR3 DNA sequence: TGTGCCAGCAGCGTAGTCCCAGAGGGCCAAGAGACCCAGTACTTC. Its translation: CASSVVPEGQETQYF. Variable domain in full (rest from reference TRBV9 and TRBJ2-5): DSGVTQTPKHLITATGQRVTLRCSPRSGDLSVYWYQQSLDQGLQFLIQYYNGEERAKGNILERFSAQQFPDLHSELNLSSLELGDSALYFCASSVVPEGQETQYFGPGTRLLVL.

The chain recombines TRBV5-4 with TRBJ1-6, with 7 positions matching TRBD1. This CDR3 has 14 amino acids. The V segment lost 0 bases and the J segment 10 bases; nucleotides outside the gene matches: 4. Per the germline V gene, CDR1 is SGHNT and CDR2 is YYREEE (reference sequence). In DNA form, the CDR3 reads TGTGCCAGCAGCTTGGAGGACAGGAGGTCACCCCTCCACTTT. It yields the protein CASSLEDRRSPLHF.

By share, this clone counts as medium-sized. V usage is TRBV10-3 and J usage is TRBJ1-1; 8 nucleotides match TRBD1. Germline V gene lookup returns CDR1 ENHRY and CDR2 SYGVKD. V shed 11 bases and J 1 base; nucleotides not matched to a gene: 6. The CDR3 totals 13 residues. Here the CDR3 reads CASDRGENTEAFF. In DNA form, the CDR3 reads TGTGCCTCAGACAGGGGAGAGAACACTGAAGCTTTCTTT.

The rearrangement joins TRBV30 to TRBJ2-1; D is perhaps TRBD2 (5 bases). With 3 bases removed from V and 6 bases from J, the gap between germline ends came to 18 bases. CDR3 length: 15 amino acids. Germline CDR1 GTSNPN, CDR2 SVGIG (reference sequence). CDR3 sequence reads: CAWRLRASPRNEQFF. The CDR3 nucleotides read TGTGCCTGGAGACTTAGGGCTAGCCCCCGCAATGAGCAGTTCTTC.

The V and J genes are TRBV7-3 and TRBJ1-4; D possibly corresponds to TRBD1 (5 bases). V shed 5 bases and J shed 5 bases, with 12 bases lying between them. The CDR3 runs 14 residues. Germline V gene data show CDR1 as SGHTA and CDR2 as FQGTGA. CDR3 region: CASSPSGDNEKLFF. CDR3 DNA sequence: TGTGCCAGCAGCCCATCCGGGGACAATGAAAAACTGTTTTTT.

The rearrangement uses TRBV7-2 and TRBJ2-1, with D possibly being TRBD1 or TRBD2 (5 bases each). Trimming removed 5 bases at V and 5 bases at J, with 13 bases between. Germline V gene sequence: CDR1 SGHTA, CDR2 FQGNSA. The CDR3 totals 14 residues. The CDR3 DNA is TGTGCCAGCAGCCCCTCAGTGGGGGACAATGAGCAGTTCTTC. Translating it yields CASSPSVGDNEQFF.

The sample holds a few counts of this clone. The V call is TRBV5-1, the J call TRBJ1-6; 8 bases fit TRBD1. This CDR3 has 14 residues. The V and J ends lost 0 bases and 10 bases, in that order; junction bases with no gene match: 3. Germline V gene lookup returns CDR1 SGHRS and CDR2 YFSETQ. The CDR3 here is CASSLGGQGSPLHF. DNA of the CDR3: TGCGCCAGCAGCTTGGGTGGACAGGGATCACCCCTCCACTTT.

The rearrangement links TRBV10-3 to TRBJ2-7, with 7 bases fitting TRBD2. The V gene's germline CDR1 is ENHRY and CDR2 SYGVKD. With 0 bases clipped from V and 6 bases from J, the junction kept 2 bases outside the gene matches. The CDR3 contains 13 residues. CDR3 bases: TGTGCCATCAGTGAGTCGGGGAGGGGCGAGCAGTACTTC. This gives the protein CAISESGRGEQYF.